This T cell receptor (beta chain) was identified during a study of shared clonotypes between healthy human individuals. Study context: The donors, a couple of women and a few men, were aged 18 to 49. General study points: The naive CD4 repertoires of a handful of donors were compared, and around 5% of clonotypes were shared. Rarefaction curves obtained for sorted subsets showed sequencing incomplete despite large depth.

The method was immunoSEQ multiplex PCR; TCRdb's version includes in-frame clones alone and lacks a portion of them. The sample records about 2.5 million clones, about nine tenths being singletons. The germline V gene encodes CDR1 ENHRY and CDR2 SYGVKD. The CDR3 is made up of 13 amino acids. Trimming pared 3 bases from V and 4 bases from J, leaving 7 bases between. Investigators divided CD4+ cells into CD45RA+ naive and CD45RA-negative memory subsets. As for this clone: The antigen is undetermined.

The sample taken for sequencing was naive CD4+ T cells from PBMCs. Subset indicated: CD45RA+ positively selected. V and J are TRBV10-3 and TRBJ2-4; D remains unclear. This receptor was identified in a man aged 18 to 29 in good health. Some clones in this sample may be carry-over from other donors' samples. Written as DNA, the CDR3 is TGTGCCATCAGTGAAGCATTAAAAAACATTCAGTACTTC. It codes for CAISEALKNIQYF.